The present TCR beta chain was sequenced within a study of blood T cells in healthy people across ages. At the level of the study: Template switching picked up about one barcoded beta molecule for each two T cells. General study results and limits: Researchers deemed the diversity estimates from one million T cells underestimates.

A second PCR, run for about 7 to 11 cycles, used a sample-barcoded 5' primer plus a J-beta primer mix. TCRdb re-analysed the 5' RACE reads in MiXCR, keeping a single row per CDR3 protein. The sample lists hundreds of thousands of distinct CDR3 sequences; 58% were seen once. Peripheral blood from each donor was collected in a volume of approximately 9.5 milliliters. Every sample yielded at least 7 million isolated PBMCs. The V and J ends lost 4 bases and 8 bases respectively, with 21 bases between them. The CDR3 is 16 amino acids. From germline, CDR1 is PRHDT and CDR2 FYEKMQ (reference sequence). With respect to this clonotype: Its antigen is undetermined.

This receptor was identified in a man younger than 40 in good health. The rearrangement joins TRBV13 to TRBJ2-1, with D tentatively TRBD1 (6 bases). Sequenced: blood. The DNA for the CDR3 is TGTGCCAGCAGCTCCACCCTCCTGGGCAGGGGTCATGAGCAGTTCTTC. This encodes CASSSTLLGRGHEQFF.